The clone carrying this T cell receptor beta chain was seen a few times. Its antigen is not known. This entry is derived from a study of T-cell memory formation after mild COVID-19. In germline, CDR1 is MNHEY, CDR2 SMNVEV (reference sequence). Trimming cost V 5 bases and J 2 bases, with 9 bases left between them. The CDR3 loop spans 13 amino acids. A single record per CDR3 protein comes from TCRdb applying MiXCR to the 5' RACE reads. This repertoire shows tens of thousands of distinct CDR3 sequences, over 13% found once; its top ten account for approximately 39%. General study points: Pre-infection memory carried some responding clones, suggesting that cross-reactive memory joined.

The receptor comes from a man aged 18 to 30 who had mild COVID-19 (a few samples of this study predate the infection). Cell type and time point are not known. The chain uses TRBV27 and TRBJ1-2, with D tentatively TRBD1 (5 bases). The sequencing input was PBMCs or a T cell subset sorted from them (not recorded which). The CDR3 DNA follows: TGTGCCAGCAGTCTACGGGACAACTATGGCTACACCTTC. Encoded protein: CASSLRDNYGYTF.